This T cell receptor beta chain is from a study of blood T cell repertoires in COVID-19. Study-level background: Acute-phase and convalescent COVID-19 samples originated in the United States, Italy and Spain. T cells, B-cell-depleted T cells, or PBMCs provided the cDNA or gDNA that served as material.

In the study's own analysis: Cell counts per sample came from amplifying reference gene primers. Assay used: immunoSEQ multiplex PCR; TCRdb lists only in-frame clones, some missing. V and J calls plus clone size are reproduced from that table; the DNA served to infer D and trimming. This repertoire shows roughly 350,000 clones, around 91% found once; its top ten account for about 3.5%. This clone has just one count. The receptor was derived from a woman aged 18-35 years who had recovered from COVID-19. Sequenced input: peripheral blood.

CDR3 region: CASSQEVGASYSYNEQFF. DNA for the CDR3: TGCGCCAGCAGCCAAGAGGTAGGAGCGTCCTACTCCTACAATGAGCAGTTCTTC. The V and J genes are TRBV4-3 and TRBJ2-1; D gene ambiguous. CDR1 is LGHNA, CDR2 YSLEER, per germline. This CDR3 is 18 amino acids long. V was pared by 0 bases and J by 0 bases, with 15 bases between.